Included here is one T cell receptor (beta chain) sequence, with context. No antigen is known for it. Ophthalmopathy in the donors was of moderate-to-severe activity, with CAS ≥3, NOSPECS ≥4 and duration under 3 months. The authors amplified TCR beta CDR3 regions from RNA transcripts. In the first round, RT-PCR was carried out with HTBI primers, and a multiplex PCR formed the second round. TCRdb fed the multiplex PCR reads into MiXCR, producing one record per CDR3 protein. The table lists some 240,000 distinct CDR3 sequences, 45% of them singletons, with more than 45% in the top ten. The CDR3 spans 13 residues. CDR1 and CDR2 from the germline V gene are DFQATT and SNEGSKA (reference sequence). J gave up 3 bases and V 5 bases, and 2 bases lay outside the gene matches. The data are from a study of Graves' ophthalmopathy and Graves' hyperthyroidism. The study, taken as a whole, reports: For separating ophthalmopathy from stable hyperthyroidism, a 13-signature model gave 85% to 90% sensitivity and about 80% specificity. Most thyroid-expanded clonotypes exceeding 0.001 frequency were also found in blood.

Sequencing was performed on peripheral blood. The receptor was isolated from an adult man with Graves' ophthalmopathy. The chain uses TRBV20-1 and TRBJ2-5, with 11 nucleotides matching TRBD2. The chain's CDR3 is CSALTSGEETQYF. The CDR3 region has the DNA TGCAGTGCTTTGACTAGCGGGGAAGAGACCCAGTACTTC.